Each of the 14 T cell receptor beta chains below was sequenced from the same sample in a study of CD8+CD57+ T cells in acquired aplastic anemia. CDR3 and TCR beta VDJ profiling relied on a genomic DNA template. One entry per CDR3 protein results from TCRdb running MiXCR on the reads. The top ten clones hold approximately 42% of a sample with over 150,000 distinct CDR3 sequences, about 60% of them seen once. It was patients with CD8+CD57+ cell expansion by flow cytometry who were chosen for sequencing. Sequencing input: sorted CD4+, CD8+, or CD8+CD57+ T cells (not recorded which) from PBMCs. These receptors came from a human donor with aplastic anemia.

The CDR3 loop reads CASSQDPGETQYF. The CDR3 bases are TGTGCCAGCAGCCAAGATCCGGGGGAGACCCAGTACTTC. The genes are TRBV5-4 and TRBJ2-5; a possible D gene is TRBD2 (5 bases). From germline, CDR1 is SGHNT and CDR2 YYREEE (reference sequence). The V gene lost 4 bases and the J gene lost 5 bases, with 12 bases spanning the gap. The CDR3 consists of 13 residues.

The V and J genes are TRBV2 and TRBJ1-2; 8 nucleotides align to TRBD1. Germline values: CDR1 SNHLY, CDR2 FYNNEI. The junction had 7 bases not matched to a gene; V was cut back by 7 bases and J by 3 bases. CDR3 length: 14 residues. The CDR3: CASIKTGQDYGYTF. The CDR3 bases are TGTGCCAGCATTAAAACGGGACAGGACTATGGCTACACCTTC.

This clonotype was counted between two and nine times. The genes are TRBV7-8 and TRBJ2-3; 9 nucleotides align to TRBD1. The germline V gene encodes CDR1 SGHVS and CDR2 FQNEAQ. V shed 3 bases and J 5 bases; nucleotides not matched to a gene: 6. The CDR3 is 15 amino acids. CDR3 nucleotides: TGTGCCAGCAGCTTTGGGGGACAGGGACGAGATACGCAGTATTTT. Its translation: CASSFGGQGRDTQYF.

This clonotype was counted at least ten times. Written as DNA, the CDR3 is TGTGCCAGCAGCCCAAGGACAGGGGGGCCTGGAAACACCATATATTTT. The encoded protein is CASSPRTGGPGNTIYF. This chain links TRBV7-6 with TRBJ1-3; TRBD1 agrees at 10 bases. The ends lost 5 bases at V and 2 bases at J; junction bases unmatched: 6. This CDR3 is built from 16 residues. The germline gives CDR1 SGHVS, CDR2 FNYEAQ.

The V call is TRBV5-8, the J call TRBJ2-7; TRBD2 matches at 8 bases. Germline V CDR1 and CDR2: SGHTS, YDEGEE. There are 14 residues in the CDR3. The J segment lost 3 bases and the V segment lost 2 bases, leaving 4 bases of the junction unmatched. CDR3 sequence: CASSLAGVRYEQYF. DNA of the CDR3: TGTGCCAGCAGCTTAGCGGGAGTTCGCTACGAGCAGTACTTC.

Ten or more counts support this clonotype. CDR3: CAIRHDREVDEQYF. In DNA, the CDR3 is TGTGCCATCAGACACGACAGGGAGGTCGACGAGCAGTACTTC. V is TRBV10-3 and J is TRBJ2-7, with D maybe TRBD1 (7 bases). CDR1 and CDR2 (germline): ENHRY, SYGVKD. This CDR3 is 14 amino acids long. V was cut by 6 bases and J by 5 bases, with 17 bases left in between.

The J gene is TRBJ2-5, the V gene TRBV24-1; 10 nucleotides line up with TRBD1. J gave up 2 bases and V 4 bases, and 12 bases lay outside the gene matches. CDR1 is KGHDR, CDR2 SFDVKD, per germline. CDR3 size: 18 residues. The CDR3 region has the DNA TGTGCCACCAGTGACAAGAGATCTGCGGGACAGGGGCAAGAGACCCAGTACTTC. Its translation is CATSDKRSAGQGQETQYF.

The V gene is TRBV5-8, the J gene TRBJ2-5; D is perhaps TRBD2 (5 bases). V was cut by 4 bases and J by 1 base, with 11 bases left in between. This CDR3 spans 14 amino acids. Looked up from germline, CDR1 is SGHTS and CDR2 is YDEGEE. Here the CDR3 reads CASSPHAGQETQYF. The CDR3 DNA reads as TGTGCCAGCAGCCCCCATGCGGGCCAAGAGACCCAGTACTTC.

J is TRBJ2-7 and V is TRBV29-1; 7 nucleotides agree with TRBD1. The V gene's germline CDR1 is SQVTM and CDR2 ANQGSEA. The CDR3 length is 16 residues. Trimming cost V 6 bases and J 5 bases; bases outside gene matches: 19. The CDR3 is CSVVRWGDREYHEQYF. CDR3 bases: TGCAGCGTAGTTAGGTGGGGTGACAGGGAATATCACGAGCAGTACTTC.

V is TRBV7-2 and J is TRBJ2-7; maybe TRBD2 (7 bases). The CDR3 covers 14 residues. Germline CDR1 is SGHTA and CDR2 is FQGNSA. The germline V and J ends were trimmed by 3 bases and 3 bases, with 12 bases remaining between them. CDR3 nucleotide sequence: TGTGCCAGCAGCTTCGGGGGGCCGGGCTACGAGCAGTACTTC. It yields the protein CASSFGGPGYEQYF.

V gene TRBV5-8 combines with J gene TRBJ1-4, with D possibly TRBD1 on 5 matching bases. CDR3 length: 14 amino acids. The germline V gene encodes CDR1 SGHTS and CDR2 YDEGEE. V was pared by 0 bases and J by 4 bases, with 7 bases between. CDR3 loop: CASSLGGSNEKLFF. CDR3 sequence (DNA): TGTGCCAGCAGCTTGGGGGGCAGTAATGAAAAACTGTTTTTT. Full variable domain (missing parts from reference TRBV5-8 and TRBJ1-4): EAGVTQSPTHLIKTRGQQATLRCSPISGHTSVYWYQQALGLGLQFLLWYDEGEERNRGNFPPRFSGRQFPNYSSELNVNALELEDSALYLCASSLGGSNEKLFFGSGTQLSVL.

This rearrangement joins TRBV15 to TRBJ1-6; possibly TRBD1 for D (6 bases). The CDR3 is made up of 16 amino acids. Trimming cost V 5 bases and J 6 bases, with 17 bases left between them. The V gene's germline CDR1 is LNHNV and CDR2 YYDKDF (reference sequence). The CDR3 here is CATSGFGGRGNSPLHF. Here the CDR3 DNA reads TGTGCCACCAGCGGCTTCGGGGGGCGCGGTAATTCACCCCTCCACTTT.

This chain connects TRBV10-1 to TRBJ2-5; D unresolved. V was pared by 0 bases and J by 1 base, with 9 bases between. Germline values: CDR1 WNHNN, CDR2 SYGVQD (reference sequence). The CDR3 sequence is 15 residues long. CDR3 in amino acids: CASSESMFAQETQYF. In nucleotides, the CDR3 is TGCGCCAGCAGTGAGTCAATGTTTGCCCAAGAGACCCAGTACTTC.

The genes are TRBV25-1 and TRBJ1-1; D is unclear. With 1 base removed from V and 1 base from J, the gap between germline ends came to 10 bases. This CDR3 spans 15 amino acids. Germline assignment: CDR1 MGHDK and CDR2 SYGVNS. Written as DNA, the CDR3 is TGTGCCAGCAGTGAATTAATAGGAGGGAACACTGAAGCTTTCTTT. Translating gives CASSELIGGNTEAFF.